This is a list of T cell receptor beta chains from one sample in a study of blood T cell repertoires in COVID-19. The repertoire was sequenced with immunoSEQ multiplex PCR; TCRdb's copy has only in-frame clones and lacks some. The sample includes some 150,000 clones, 70% to 85% of them seen just once. Sequenced: peripheral blood. The receptors stem from a man aged 60 to 75 who had recovered from COVID-19. CDR3s include the opening cysteine and the closing phenylalanine or tryptophan. Fields, in order: clone size, J gene, D gene, V gene, CDR3 DNA, CDR3 protein. A D gene is named only where the DNA matches it firmly. The size entry is marked missing in some rows and otherwise reads once, few, many or a size class.

clone size: -; J gene: TRBJ1-2; D gene: TRBD1; V gene: TRBV13; CDR3 DNA: TGTGCCAGCAGCTACCGGGACAGGGATGGTAACTATGGCTACACCTTC; CDR3 protein: CASSYRDRDGNYGYTF
clone size: -; J gene: TRBJ2-4; D gene: -; V gene: TRBV5-1; CDR3 DNA: TGCGCCAGCAGCTTACTCGGGGCCAAAAACATTCAGTACTTC; CDR3 protein: CASSLLGAKNIQYF
clone size: -; J gene: TRBJ2-1; D gene: -; V gene: TRBV12-3/TRBV12-4; CDR3 DNA: TGTGCCAGCAGGAGATCAAGAGATGAGTTCTTC; CDR3 protein: CASRRSRDEFF
clone size: -; J gene: TRBJ1-1; D gene: -; V gene: TRBV2; CDR3 DNA: TGTGCCAGCAATATAGGGGGGAACACTGAAGCTTTCTTT; CDR3 protein: CASNIGGNTEAFF
clone size: -; J gene: TRBJ2-3; D gene: -; V gene: TRBV19; CDR3 DNA: TGTGCCAGTAGGCTGACCTGGGAGACAGATACGCAGTATTTT; CDR3 protein: CASRLTWETDTQYF
clone size: once; J gene: TRBJ1-6; D gene: TRBD1; V gene: TRBV10-3; CDR3 DNA: TGTGCCATCAGTGACGTAGACAGGGGAGCGGATTCACCCCTCCACTTT; CDR3 protein: CAISDVDRGADSPLHF
clone size: -; J gene: TRBJ2-2; D gene: TRBD1; V gene: TRBV14; CDR3 DNA: TGTGCCAGCAGCCGAACCGGGACAGGGGGTACCGGGGAGCTGTTTTTT; CDR3 protein: CASSRTGTGGTGELFF
clone size: -; J gene: TRBJ2-7; D gene: -; V gene: TRBV7-2; CDR3 DNA: TGTGCCAGCAGCTTTCGCGCGAACCGGGGGACCCCTTTGGAGCAGTACTTC; CDR3 protein: CASSFRANRGTPLEQYF
clone size: -; J gene: TRBJ2-4; D gene: -; V gene: TRBV2; CDR3 DNA: TGTGCCAGCAGCCCTCTCCCGGGGGCCAAAAACATTCAGTACTTC; CDR3 protein: CASSPLPGAKNIQYF
clone size: once; J gene: TRBJ1-2; D gene: -; V gene: TRBV7-3; CDR3 DNA: TGTGCCAGCAGCTTAGGGGGCTCCAGGGATGGCTACACCTTC; CDR3 protein: CASSLGGSRDGYTF
clone size: -; J gene: TRBJ1-4; D gene: -; V gene: TRBV2; CDR3 DNA: TGTGCCAGCAGTGCGGAGGACGTCCTGGGTGAAAAACTGTTTTTT; CDR3 protein: CASSAEDVLGEKLFF
clone size: -; J gene: TRBJ1-3; D gene: -; V gene: TRBV6-5; CDR3 DNA: TGTGCTCACACCAGGGATAGGAACACCATATATTTT; CDR3 protein: CAHTRDRNTIYF
clone size: -; J gene: TRBJ2-7; D gene: -; V gene: TRBV6-5; CDR3 DNA: TGTGCCAGCAGTTACTCGAACACCCCCCCCTACGAGCAGTACTTC; CDR3 protein: CASSYSNTPPYEQYF
clone size: -; J gene: TRBJ2-7; D gene: TRBD2; V gene: TRBV10-3; CDR3 DNA: TGTGCCATCAATCTCGGGGGGGCAGACTCCTACGAGCAGTACTTC; CDR3 protein: CAINLGGADSYEQYF
clone size: -; J gene: TRBJ1-2; D gene: -; V gene: TRBV12-3/TRBV12-4; CDR3 DNA: TGTGCCAGCAGTACGCGGTACCATGGCTACACCTTC; CDR3 protein: CASSTRYHGYTF
clone size: once; J gene: TRBJ1-1; D gene: -; V gene: TRBV29-1; CDR3 DNA: TGCAGCGTTAGTGGCCGCATGGAAGCTTTCTTT; CDR3 protein: CSVSGRMEAFF
clone size: -; J gene: TRBJ1-6; D gene: -; V gene: TRBV30; CDR3 DNA: TGTGCCTGGACCCCCCCACGAACGGGGGGTTCACCCCTCCACTTT; CDR3 protein: CAWTPPRTGGSPLHF
clone size: -; J gene: TRBJ1-4; D gene: -; V gene: TRBV29-1; CDR3 DNA: TGCAGCGCCGCCGCGGGGGGGAATGAAAAACTGTTTTTT; CDR3 protein: CSAAAGGNEKLFF
clone size: -; J gene: TRBJ1-2; D gene: -; V gene: TRBV2; CDR3 DNA: TGTGCCAGCATGATGGTGGGGGCTCGAGGCTACACCTTC; CDR3 protein: CASMMVGARGYTF
clone size: -; J gene: TRBJ1-4; D gene: -; V gene: TRBV3-1/TRBV3-2; CDR3 DNA: TGTGCCAGCAGCCCCTCCGCAACTAATGAAAAACTGTTTTTT; CDR3 protein: CASSPSATNEKLFF
clone size: -; J gene: TRBJ2-7; D gene: TRBD2; V gene: TRBV5-5; CDR3 DNA: TGTGCCAGCAGCTTGGCGGGGGGACGGTACGAGCAGTACTTC; CDR3 protein: CASSLAGGRYEQYF
clone size: -; J gene: TRBJ2-5; D gene: TRBD1; V gene: TRBV29-1; CDR3 DNA: TGCAGCGTTGGACAGGGGCGACAAGAGACCCAGTACTTC; CDR3 protein: CSVGQGRQETQYF
clone size: few; J gene: TRBJ1-3; D gene: -; V gene: TRBV7-8; CDR3 DNA: TGTGCCAGCAGCTTAAGGGGCTCAGGAAACACCATATATTTT; CDR3 protein: CASSLRGSGNTIYF
clone size: -; J gene: TRBJ1-2; D gene: TRBD1; V gene: TRBV7-2; CDR3 DNA: TGTGCCAGCAGCCAGCGGACAGGGGTTGAGTATGGCTACACCTTC; CDR3 protein: CASSQRTGVEYGYTF
clone size: -; J gene: TRBJ2-7; D gene: TRBD2; V gene: TRBV30; CDR3 DNA: TGTGCCTGGAGGGCTAGCGGGGTCCCCGAGCAGTACTTC; CDR3 protein: CAWRASGVPEQYF
clone size: -; J gene: TRBJ1-5; D gene: -; V gene: TRBV7-6; CDR3 DNA: TGTGCCAGCAGCCGAGCCGGCAATCAGCCCCAGCATTTT; CDR3 protein: CASSRAGNQPQHF
clone size: -; J gene: TRBJ2-1; D gene: TRBD1; V gene: TRBV2; CDR3 DNA: TGTGCCAGCAGGACCGGGACAGGGTCCTACAATGAGCAGTTCTTC; CDR3 protein: CASRTGTGSYNEQFF
clone size: -; J gene: TRBJ2-3; D gene: -; V gene: TRBV7-2; CDR3 DNA: TGTGCCAGCAGCCCCCACTCTAGAGGGTCCAACACAGATACGCAGTATTTT; CDR3 protein: CASSPHSRGSNTDTQYF
clone size: -; J gene: TRBJ1-5; D gene: TRBD1; V gene: TRBV19; CDR3 DNA: TGTGCCAGTAGTTCCGGGACAGGGGGCCGTAGGAGCAATCAGCCCCAGCATTTT; CDR3 protein: CASSSGTGGRRSNQPQHF
clone size: -; J gene: TRBJ1-6; D gene: TRBD1; V gene: TRBV4-1; CDR3 DNA: TGCGCCAGCAGCCAAGTGCCACAGGGGGCAGAATCACCCCTCCACTTT; CDR3 protein: CASSQVPQGAESPLHF
clone size: -; J gene: TRBJ1-2; D gene: -; V gene: TRBV6-5; CDR3 DNA: TGTGCCAGCAGTCCCGGAGGTGGGTTCTATGGCTACACCTTC; CDR3 protein: CASSPGGGFYGYTF
clone size: few; J gene: TRBJ2-3; D gene: -; V gene: TRBV19; CDR3 DNA: TGTGCCAGTAGTATCCCTACCGGACAGACTAGCACAGATACGCAGTATTTT; CDR3 protein: CASSIPTGQTSTDTQYF
clone size: -; J gene: TRBJ1-2; D gene: -; V gene: TRBV24-1; CDR3 DNA: TGTGCCACCGGTGGGGCAGGGGCGACGGAGGATGGCTACACCTTC; CDR3 protein: CATGGAGATEDGYTF
clone size: few; J gene: TRBJ2-2; D gene: TRBD1; V gene: TRBV7-3; CDR3 DNA: TGTGCCAGCAGCTTATCGGGACAGGGGTTCCCCGGGGAGCTGTTTTTT; CDR3 protein: CASSLSGQGFPGELFF